This T cell receptor beta chain was captured by sequencing in a study of T-cell memory formation after mild COVID-19. The wider study: There were largely donor-specific TCR clusters.

Study-wide results and limits: The authors did not confirm SARS-CoV-2 specificity of second-wave clones peaking day 37.

This clonotype was picked up many times. Its antigen is still unknown. Germline V CDR1 and CDR2: SGHKS, YYEKEE (reference sequence). The CDR3 sequence is 14 residues long. Trimming took 4 bases from V and 2 from J; bases not matched to a gene: 5. In TCRdb, the 5' RACE reads were re-called with MiXCR into one record per CDR3 protein. The table records 140,000 to 150,000 distinct CDR3 sequences, 15% to 20% of them present only once. This chain uses TRBV5-5 with TRBJ2-7; 8 bases line up with TRBD1. The sequencing sample was made of PBMCs or a T cell subset sorted from them (not recorded which). This sequence was found in an adult woman who had mild COVID-19 (a few samples of this study predate the infection). Cell type and time point are not known. For the CDR3, the DNA is TGTGCCAGCAGCCGGGGACAGGCCCCCTACGAGCAGTACTTC. Amino acid sequence: CASSRGQAPYEQYF. Based on the CDR3 plus reference TRBV5-5 and TRBJ2-7, the full variable domain is DAGVTQSPTHLIKTRGQQVTLRCSPISGHKSVSWYQQVLGQGPQFIFQYYEKEERGRGNFPDRFSARQFPNYSSELNVNALLLGDSALYLCASSRGQAPYEQYFGPGTRLTVT.